Detailed here is one T cell receptor (beta chain). This sample was included in a study of OX40 agonist ivuxolimab in advanced cancers. CDR1 and CDR2 from the germline V gene are SGHNT and YYREEE (reference sequence). The CDR3 is 14 amino acids. Trimming shortened V by 0 bases and J by 3 bases, and 7 bases separated the two germline ends. The assay was immunoSEQ multiplex PCR, and TCRdb's table has in-frame clones only and misses some. The table records approximately 49,000 clones, 85% of them present only once. V and J are TRBV5-4 and TRBJ1-5; no definite D call. This TCR was sampled from an adult with an advanced solid tumor such as melanoma, head and neck, liver or kidney cancer. The source was CD4+ or CD8+ T cells sorted from blood, collected in a trial of the OX40 agonist ivuxolimab. In DNA, the CDR3 is TGTGCCAGCAGCTTGGAAGGGTACAATCAGCCCCAGCATTTT. This sequence encodes CASSLEGYNQPQHF.